Here is one T cell receptor (beta chain) with its context. Its antigen remains unknown. These data originate in a study of T cell responses to AZD1222 COVID-19 vaccine. The table came from immunoSEQ multiplex PCR; TCRdb's copy has only in-frame clones and leaves some out. The sample has about 160,000 clones, around 95% seen once. V was cut by 8 bases and J by 0 bases, with 8 bases left in between. Germline V CDR1 and CDR2: MNHEY, SVGAGI. The length of the CDR3 is 13 residues. Broader study findings: Most donors were white British and more were female, and clonal diversity was possibly underestimated. Within unmutated variant regions lay the reported targets of nearly half of spike-specific TCRs. When two AZD1222 doses had been given, Spike-specific TCR breadth and depth rose. CD4 TCRs linked to vaccination spanned spike, dominating at 160-218 and 743-854.

This sample comprised peripheral blood, obtained on day 0 of AZD1222 vaccination. The receptor's source is an adult in good health. The V and J genes are TRBV6-5 and TRBJ2-1, with no clear D. In DNA, the CDR3 is TGTGCCAGCTCTCGGAGCTCCTACAATGAGCAGTTCTTC. Its protein product is CASSRSSYNEQFF.